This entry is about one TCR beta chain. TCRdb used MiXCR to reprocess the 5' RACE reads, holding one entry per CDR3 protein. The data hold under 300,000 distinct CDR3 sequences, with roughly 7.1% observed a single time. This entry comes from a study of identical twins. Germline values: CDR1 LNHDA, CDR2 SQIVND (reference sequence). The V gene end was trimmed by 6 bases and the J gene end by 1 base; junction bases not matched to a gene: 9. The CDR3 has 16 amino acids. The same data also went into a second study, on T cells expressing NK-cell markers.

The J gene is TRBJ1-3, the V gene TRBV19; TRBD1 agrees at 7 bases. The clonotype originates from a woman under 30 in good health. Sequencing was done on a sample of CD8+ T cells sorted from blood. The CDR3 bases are TGTGCCAGTAGAAGCAGGGGGACGTTATCTGGAAACACCATATATTTT. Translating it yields CASRSRGTLSGNTIYF.